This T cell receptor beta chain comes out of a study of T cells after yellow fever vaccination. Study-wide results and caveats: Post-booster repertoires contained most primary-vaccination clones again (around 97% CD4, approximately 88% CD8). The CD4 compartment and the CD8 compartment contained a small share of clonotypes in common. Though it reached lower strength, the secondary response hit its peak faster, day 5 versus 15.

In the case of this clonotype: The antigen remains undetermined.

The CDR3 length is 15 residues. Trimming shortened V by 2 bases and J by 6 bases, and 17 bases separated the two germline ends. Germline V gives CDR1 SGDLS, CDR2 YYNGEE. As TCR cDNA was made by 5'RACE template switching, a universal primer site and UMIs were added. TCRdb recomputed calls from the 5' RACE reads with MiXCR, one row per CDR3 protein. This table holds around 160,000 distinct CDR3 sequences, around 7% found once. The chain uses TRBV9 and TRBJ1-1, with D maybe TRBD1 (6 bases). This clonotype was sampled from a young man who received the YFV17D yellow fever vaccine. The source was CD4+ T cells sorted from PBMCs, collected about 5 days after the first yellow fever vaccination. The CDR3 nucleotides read TGTGCCAGCAGCGTTCTTGGGGCCGGGGGGCCTGAAGCTTTCTTT. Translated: CASSVLGAGGPEAFF.